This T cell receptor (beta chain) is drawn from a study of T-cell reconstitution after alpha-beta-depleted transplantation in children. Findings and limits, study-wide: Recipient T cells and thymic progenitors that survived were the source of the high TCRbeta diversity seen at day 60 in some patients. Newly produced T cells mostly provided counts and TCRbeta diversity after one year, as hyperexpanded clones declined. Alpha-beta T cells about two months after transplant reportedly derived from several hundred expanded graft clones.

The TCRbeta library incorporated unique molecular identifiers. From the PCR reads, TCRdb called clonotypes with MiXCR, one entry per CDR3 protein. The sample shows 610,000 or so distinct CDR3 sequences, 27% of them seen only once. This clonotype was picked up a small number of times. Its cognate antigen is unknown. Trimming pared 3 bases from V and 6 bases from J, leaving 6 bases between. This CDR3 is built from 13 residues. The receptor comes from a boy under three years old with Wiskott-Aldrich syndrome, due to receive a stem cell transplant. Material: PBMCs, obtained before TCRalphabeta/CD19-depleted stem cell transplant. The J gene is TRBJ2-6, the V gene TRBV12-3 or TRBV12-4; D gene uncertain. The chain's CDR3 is CASSLVQANVLTF. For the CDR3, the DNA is TGTGCCAGCAGTTTGGTCCAGGCCAACGTCCTGACTTTC.